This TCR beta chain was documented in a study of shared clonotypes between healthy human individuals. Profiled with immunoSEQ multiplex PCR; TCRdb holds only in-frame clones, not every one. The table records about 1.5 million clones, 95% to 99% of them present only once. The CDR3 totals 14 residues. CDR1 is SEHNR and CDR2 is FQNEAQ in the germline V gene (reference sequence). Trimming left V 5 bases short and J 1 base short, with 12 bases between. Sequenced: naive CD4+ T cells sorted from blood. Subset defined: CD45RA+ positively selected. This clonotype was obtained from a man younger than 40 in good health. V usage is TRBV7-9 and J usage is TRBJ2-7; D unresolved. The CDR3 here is CASSPRNSSYEQYF. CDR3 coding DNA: TGTGCCAGCAGCCCACGAAATTCGTCCTACGAGCAGTACTTC.